The subject of this entry is one T cell receptor (beta chain). This sample is drawn from a study of T-cell reconstitution after alpha-beta-depleted transplantation in children. The length of the CDR3 is 13 residues. Trimming pared 3 bases from V and 6 bases from J, leaving 11 bases between. Germline CDR1 SQVTM, CDR2 ANQGSEA. Unique molecular identifiers were used to barcode this TCRbeta library. MiXCR, applied by TCRdb to the PCR reads, yields one record per CDR3 protein. The sample records approximately 980,000 distinct CDR3 sequences, roughly 29% being singletons. The sample was PBMCs, mostly from graft donor cells, taken 360 days after TCRalphabeta/CD19-depleted stem cell transplant. The chain has TRBV29-1 and TRBJ2-2; D is ambiguous. This receptor was taken from a boy younger than two who had a stem cell transplant for SCID, so the T cells may come from the graft donor. As DNA, the CDR3 is TGCAGCGTTGATCAGAAAGGGTCCGGGGAGCTGTTTTTT. Translated, it gives CSVDQKGSGELFF.